Following are 4 T cell receptor beta chains from one sample sequenced in a study of blood T cell repertoires in COVID-19. The repertoire was sequenced with immunoSEQ multiplex PCR; TCRdb's copy has only in-frame clones and lacks some. The table includes about 180,000 clones, about 85% detected once. Sequences were obtained from peripheral blood. The origin of the receptors is a woman older than 75 with acute or convalescent COVID-19.

The rearrangement joins TRBV5-4 to TRBJ1-2; perhaps TRBD1 as D (6 bases). Trimming stripped 0 bases from V and 8 bases from J, with 17 bases between. The CDR3 contains 15 residues. Looked up from germline, CDR1 is SGHNT and CDR2 is YYREEE (reference sequence). CDR3 amino acids: CASSLESGVGKGYTF. The CDR3 coding sequence is TGTGCCAGCAGCTTGGAGTCAGGGGTGGGGAAAGGCTACACCTTC.

CDR3 DNA: TGTGCCAGCAGCGTAGGTGAGGGGGCGTACGAGCAGTACTTC. Translating it yields CASSVGEGAYEQYF. This sequence joins TRBV9 and TRBJ2-7, with 7 bases matching TRBD1. Germline values: CDR1 SGDLS, CDR2 YYNGEE. This CDR3 is built from 14 residues. V was clipped by 0 bases and J by 4 bases; unmatched bases: 4.

The chain uses TRBV7-2 and TRBJ1-2; 7 bases line up with TRBD1. The CDR3 spans 15 residues. With V trimmed by 5 bases and J by 7 bases, 13 bases remained unmatched. CDR1 SGHTA and CDR2 FQGNSA come from the germline V gene. DNA of the CDR3: TGTGCCAGCAGCCCATACAGGGGAACCGGGCCTGGCTACACCTTC. This gives the protein CASSPYRGTGPGYTF.

The chain joins TRBV6-5 to TRBJ2-3; 9 positions match TRBD2. CDR1 and CDR2 from the germline V gene are MNHEY and SVGAGI. V shed 5 bases, J shed 1 base, and the junction held 4 bases outside the gene matches. The CDR3 is 15 residues long. The CDR3 sequence is CASSSGGRGTDTQYF. The CDR3 DNA reads TGTGCCAGCAGTAGCGGGGGGCGGGGCACAGATACGCAGTATTTT.